A selection of T cell receptor beta chains follows, all from one sample in a study of somatic mutations in cytotoxic T cells in rheumatoid arthritis. The data were produced by immunoSEQ multiplex PCR, yet TCRdb's version contains in-frame clones alone and is incomplete. The sample carries roughly 5,700 clones, around 83% recorded once. The material sequenced was CD8+ T cells sorted from blood. All receptors derive from an adult with rheumatoid arthritis. Each CDR3 is given with its conserved first and last residue. The D gene is left open where the match is weak. Clone size, where shown, is once, few, many, or a class for clones that have expanded.

j_gene: TRBJ2-1; abundance: .; v_gene: TRBV5-3; d_gene: TRBD2; CDR3aa: CAGGWPKTSGRPNNEQFF; CDR3nt: TGTGCCGGGGGATGGCCCAAGACTAGCGGGAGACCAAACAATGAGCAGTTCTTC
j_gene: TRBJ1-2; abundance: few; v_gene: TRBV5-1; d_gene: .; CDR3aa: CASSFRATETYGYTF; CDR3nt: TGCGCCAGCAGCTTCCGGGCCACCGAGACCTATGGCTACACCTTC
j_gene: TRBJ2-5; abundance: .; v_gene: TRBV7-9; d_gene: .; CDR3aa: CASSLALGQETQYF; CDR3nt: TGTGCCAGCAGCTTAGCGTTAGGGCAAGAGACCCAGTACTTC
j_gene: TRBJ2-7; abundance: .; v_gene: TRBV7-9; d_gene: TRBD1; CDR3aa: CASSHRTGGGYEQYF; CDR3nt: TGTGCCAGCAGCCACCGGACAGGGGGAGGCTACGAGCAGTACTTC
j_gene: TRBJ2-7; abundance: .; v_gene: TRBV11-2; d_gene: .; CDR3aa: CASSLNGDSYEQYF; CDR3nt: TGTGCCAGCAGCTTGAACGGGGACTCCTACGAGCAGTACTTC
j_gene: TRBJ2-1; abundance: .; v_gene: TRBV27; d_gene: TRBD2; CDR3aa: CASSLSIGLATNEQFF; CDR3nt: TGTGCCAGCAGTTTATCGATAGGACTAGCGACCAATGAGCAGTTCTTC
j_gene: TRBJ2-3; abundance: .; v_gene: TRBV30; d_gene: .; CDR3aa: CAWSPGDFTDTQYF; CDR3nt: TGTGCCTGGAGTCCGGGGGACTTCACAGATACGCAGTATTTT
j_gene: TRBJ2-5; abundance: .; v_gene: TRBV7-9; d_gene: TRBD1; CDR3aa: CASSLVGTEQETQYF; CDR3nt: TGTGCCAGCAGCTTAGTCGGGACAGAGCAAGAGACCCAGTACTTC
j_gene: TRBJ2-6; abundance: .; v_gene: TRBV27; d_gene: .; CDR3aa: CASSSVPPPGANVLTF; CDR3nt: TGTGCCAGCAGTTCTGTCCCTCCGCCTGGGGCCAACGTCCTGACTTTC
j_gene: TRBJ1-2; abundance: once; v_gene: TRBV5-6; d_gene: .; CDR3aa: CASSLDPRAYGYTF; CDR3nt: TGTGCCAGCAGCTTGGACCCCAGGGCTTATGGCTACACCTTC
j_gene: TRBJ2-1; abundance: .; v_gene: TRBV2; d_gene: TRBD2; CDR3aa: CASSETGGNYNEQFF; CDR3nt: TGTGCCAGCAGTGAAACGGGAGGCAACTACAATGAGCAGTTCTTC
j_gene: TRBJ2-7; abundance: .; v_gene: TRBV5-4; d_gene: .; CDR3aa: CASSLGLEQYF; CDR3nt: TGTGCCAGCAGCTTGGGACTAGAGCAGTACTTC
j_gene: TRBJ1-3; abundance: .; v_gene: TRBV28; d_gene: TRBD1; CDR3aa: CASSQGTGIGNTIYF; CDR3nt: TGTGCCAGCAGTCAGGGGACAGGGATTGGAAACACCATATATTTT
j_gene: TRBJ1-6; abundance: .; v_gene: TRBV5-1; d_gene: TRBD1; CDR3aa: CASRTGTAISSYNSPLHF; CDR3nt: TGCGCCAGTAGGACCGGGACAGCCATAAGCTCCTATAATTCACCCCTCCACTTT
j_gene: TRBJ2-2; abundance: .; v_gene: TRBV10-3; d_gene: .; CDR3aa: CAISQRREKGTGELFF; CDR3nt: TGTGCCATCAGCCAGAGGAGGGAGAAAGGCACCGGGGAGCTGTTTTTT
j_gene: TRBJ2-3; abundance: .; v_gene: TRBV6-1; d_gene: TRBD1; CDR3aa: CASSEGQGPPDTQYF; CDR3nt: TGTGCCAGCAGTGAAGGACAGGGGCCCCCAGATACGCAGTATTTT
j_gene: TRBJ2-1; abundance: .; v_gene: TRBV27; d_gene: TRBD2; CDR3aa: CASIERRETYNEQFF; CDR3nt: TGTGCCAGCATCGAGCGGCGGGAGACCTACAATGAGCAGTTCTTC
j_gene: TRBJ1-2; abundance: .; v_gene: TRBV27; d_gene: .; CDR3aa: CASSFRGANYGYTF; CDR3nt: TGTGCCAGCAGTTTTAGGGGAGCTAACTATGGCTACACCTTC
j_gene: TRBJ2-1; abundance: .; v_gene: TRBV5-4; d_gene: .; CDR3aa: CASSLVVPNEQFF; CDR3nt: TGTGCCAGCAGCTTGGTGGTCCCCAATGAGCAGTTCTTC
j_gene: TRBJ2-3; abundance: .; v_gene: TRBV6-4; d_gene: .; CDR3aa: CASSGGITDTQYF; CDR3nt: TGTGCCAGCAGTGGCGGGATCACAGATACGCAGTATTTT
j_gene: TRBJ2-6; abundance: .; v_gene: TRBV6-4; d_gene: TRBD1; CDR3aa: CASSETTGRGANVLTF; CDR3nt: TGTGCCAGCAGTGAGACGACAGGGCGCGGGGCCAACGTCCTGACTTTC
j_gene: TRBJ2-7; abundance: .; v_gene: TRBV5-1; d_gene: TRBD2; CDR3aa: CASSAGLDANEQYF; CDR3nt: TGCGCCAGCAGCGCGGGACTAGATGCCAACGAGCAGTACTTC
j_gene: TRBJ2-7; abundance: .; v_gene: TRBV14; d_gene: TRBD1; CDR3aa: CASSQNIGTAFYEQYF; CDR3nt: TGTGCCAGCAGCCAAAATATCGGGACAGCATTCTACGAGCAGTACTTC
j_gene: TRBJ1-1; abundance: .; v_gene: TRBV4-1; d_gene: .; CDR3aa: CASSQVQGDTEAFF; CDR3nt: TGCGCCAGCAGCCAAGTGCAGGGAGACACTGAAGCTTTCTTT
j_gene: TRBJ2-5; abundance: .; v_gene: TRBV6-1; d_gene: TRBD2; CDR3aa: CASSELAGDQETQYF; CDR3nt: TGTGCCAGCAGTGAACTAGCGGGAGACCAAGAGACCCAGTACTTC
j_gene: TRBJ2-7; abundance: once; v_gene: TRBV28; d_gene: .; CDR3aa: CASKGREQYF; CDR3nt: TGTGCCAGCAAAGGAAGGGAGCAGTACTTC
j_gene: TRBJ2-6; abundance: .; v_gene: TRBV27; d_gene: .; CDR3aa: CASTSRDGANVLTF; CDR3nt: TGTGCCAGCACCTCCCGGGATGGGGCCAACGTCCTGACTTTC
j_gene: TRBJ2-2; abundance: once; v_gene: TRBV4-1; d_gene: .; CDR3aa: CASSPDSYDGELFF; CDR3nt: TGCGCCAGCAGCCCAGACTCCTACGACGGGGAGCTGTTTTTT
j_gene: TRBJ2-7; abundance: few; v_gene: TRBV6-4; d_gene: TRBD1; CDR3aa: CASSDSDRGEQYF; CDR3nt: TGTGCCAGCAGTGACTCGGACAGGGGCGAGCAGTACTTC
j_gene: TRBJ2-1; abundance: .; v_gene: TRBV6-5; d_gene: .; CDR3aa: CASSRERADEQFF; CDR3nt: TGTGCCAGCAGCAGGGAAAGAGCGGATGAGCAGTTCTTC
j_gene: TRBJ2-1; abundance: .; v_gene: TRBV7-9; d_gene: .; CDR3aa: CASSLDGGNEQFF; CDR3nt: TGTGCCAGCAGCTTAGACGGAGGGAATGAGCAGTTCTTC